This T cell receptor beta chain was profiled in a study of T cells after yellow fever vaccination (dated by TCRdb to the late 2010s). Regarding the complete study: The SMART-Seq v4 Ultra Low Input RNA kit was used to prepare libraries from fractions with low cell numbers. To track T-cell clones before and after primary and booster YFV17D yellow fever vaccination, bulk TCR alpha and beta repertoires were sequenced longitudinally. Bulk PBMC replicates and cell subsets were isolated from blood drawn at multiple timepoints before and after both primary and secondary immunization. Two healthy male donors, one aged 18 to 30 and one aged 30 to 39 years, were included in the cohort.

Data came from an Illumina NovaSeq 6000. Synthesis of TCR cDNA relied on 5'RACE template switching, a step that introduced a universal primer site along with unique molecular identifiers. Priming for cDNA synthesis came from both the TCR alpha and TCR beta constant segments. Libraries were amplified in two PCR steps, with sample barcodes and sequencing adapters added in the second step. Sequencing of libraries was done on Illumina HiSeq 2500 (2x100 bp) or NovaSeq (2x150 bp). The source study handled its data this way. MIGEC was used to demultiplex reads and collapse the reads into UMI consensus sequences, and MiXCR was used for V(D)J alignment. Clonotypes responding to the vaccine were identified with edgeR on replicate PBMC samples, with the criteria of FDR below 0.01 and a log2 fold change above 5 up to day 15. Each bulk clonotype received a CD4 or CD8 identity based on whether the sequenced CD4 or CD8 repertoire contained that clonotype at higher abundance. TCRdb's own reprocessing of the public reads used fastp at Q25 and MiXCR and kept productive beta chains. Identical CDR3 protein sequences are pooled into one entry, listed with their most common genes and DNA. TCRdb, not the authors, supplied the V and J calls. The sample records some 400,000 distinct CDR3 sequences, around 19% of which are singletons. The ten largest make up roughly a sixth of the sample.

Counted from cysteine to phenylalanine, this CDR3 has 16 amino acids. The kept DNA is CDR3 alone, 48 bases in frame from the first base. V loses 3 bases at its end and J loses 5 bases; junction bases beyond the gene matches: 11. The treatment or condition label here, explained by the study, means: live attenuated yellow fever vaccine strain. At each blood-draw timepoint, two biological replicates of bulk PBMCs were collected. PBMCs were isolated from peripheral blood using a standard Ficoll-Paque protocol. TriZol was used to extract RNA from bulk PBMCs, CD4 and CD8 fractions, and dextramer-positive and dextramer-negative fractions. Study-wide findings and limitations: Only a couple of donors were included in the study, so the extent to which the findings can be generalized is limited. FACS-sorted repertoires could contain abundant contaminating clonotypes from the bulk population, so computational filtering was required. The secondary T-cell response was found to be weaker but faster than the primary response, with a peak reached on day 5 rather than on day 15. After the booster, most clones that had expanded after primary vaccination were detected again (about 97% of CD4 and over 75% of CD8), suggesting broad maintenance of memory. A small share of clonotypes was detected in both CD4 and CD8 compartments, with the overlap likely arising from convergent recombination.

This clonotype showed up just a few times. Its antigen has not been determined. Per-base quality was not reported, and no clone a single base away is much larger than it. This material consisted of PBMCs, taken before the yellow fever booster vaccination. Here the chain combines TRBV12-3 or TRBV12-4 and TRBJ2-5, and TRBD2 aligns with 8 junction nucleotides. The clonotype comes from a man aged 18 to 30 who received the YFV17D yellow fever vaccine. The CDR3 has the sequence CASSFSGGGPAETQYF. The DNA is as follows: TGTGCCAGCAGTTTTTCTGGCGGGGGGCCGGCGGAGACCCAGTACTTC.